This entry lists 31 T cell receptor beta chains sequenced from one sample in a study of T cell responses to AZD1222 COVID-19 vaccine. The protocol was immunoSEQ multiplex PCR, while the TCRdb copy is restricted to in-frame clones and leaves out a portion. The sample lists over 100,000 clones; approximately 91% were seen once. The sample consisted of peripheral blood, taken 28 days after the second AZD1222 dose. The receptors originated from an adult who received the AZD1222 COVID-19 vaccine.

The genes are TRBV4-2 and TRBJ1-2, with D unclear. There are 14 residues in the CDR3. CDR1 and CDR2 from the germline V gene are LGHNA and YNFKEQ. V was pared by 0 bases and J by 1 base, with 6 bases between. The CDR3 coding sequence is TGTGCCAGCAGCCAAGAAGACCTTAACTATGGCTACACCTTC. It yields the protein CASSQEDLNYGYTF.

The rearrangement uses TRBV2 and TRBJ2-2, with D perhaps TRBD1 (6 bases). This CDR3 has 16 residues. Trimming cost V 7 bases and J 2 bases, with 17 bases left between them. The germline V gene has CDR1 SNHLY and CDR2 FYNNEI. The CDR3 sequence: CASNMGRQVNTGELFF. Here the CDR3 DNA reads TGTGCCAGCAATATGGGACGACAGGTCAACACCGGGGAGCTGTTTTTT.

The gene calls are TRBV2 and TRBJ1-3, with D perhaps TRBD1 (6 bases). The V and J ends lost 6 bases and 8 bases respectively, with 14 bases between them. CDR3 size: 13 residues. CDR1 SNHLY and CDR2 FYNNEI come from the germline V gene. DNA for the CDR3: TGTGCCAGCAGCCCGACAGGTCGAGACACCATATATTTT. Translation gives CASSPTGRDTIYF.

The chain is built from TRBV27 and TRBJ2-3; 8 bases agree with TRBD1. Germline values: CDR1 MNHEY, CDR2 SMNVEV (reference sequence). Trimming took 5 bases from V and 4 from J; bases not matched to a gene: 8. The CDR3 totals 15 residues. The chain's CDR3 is CASSGGTGMADTQYF. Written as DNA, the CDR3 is TGTGCCAGCAGTGGAGGGACAGGAATGGCAGATACGCAGTATTTT.

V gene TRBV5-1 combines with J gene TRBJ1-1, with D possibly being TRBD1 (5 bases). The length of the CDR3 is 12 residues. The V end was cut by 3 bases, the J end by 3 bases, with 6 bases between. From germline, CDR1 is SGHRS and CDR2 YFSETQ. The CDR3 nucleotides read TGCGCCAGCAGCTCAGGGTACACTGAAGCTTTCTTT. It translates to CASSSGYTEAFF.

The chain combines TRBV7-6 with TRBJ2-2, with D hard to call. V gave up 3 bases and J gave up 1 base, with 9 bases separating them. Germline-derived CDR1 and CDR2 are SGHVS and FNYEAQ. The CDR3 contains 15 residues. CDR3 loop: CASSLIYRNTGELFF. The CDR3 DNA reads TGTGCCAGCAGCTTGATATATCGGAACACCGGGGAGCTGTTTTTT.

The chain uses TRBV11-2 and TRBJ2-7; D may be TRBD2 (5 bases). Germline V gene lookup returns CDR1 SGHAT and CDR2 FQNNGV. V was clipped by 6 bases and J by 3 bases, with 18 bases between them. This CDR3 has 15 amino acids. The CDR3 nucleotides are TGTGCCAGCAGGACGACCCGGGGAAAGGGCTACGAGCAGTACTTC. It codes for CASRTTRGKGYEQYF. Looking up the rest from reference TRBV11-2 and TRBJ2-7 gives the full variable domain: EAGVAQSPRYKIIEKRQSVAFWCNPISGHATLYWYQQILGQGPKLLIQFQNNGVVDDSQLPKDRFSAERLKGVDSTLKIQPAKLEDSAVYLCASRTTRGKGYEQYFGPGTRLTVT.

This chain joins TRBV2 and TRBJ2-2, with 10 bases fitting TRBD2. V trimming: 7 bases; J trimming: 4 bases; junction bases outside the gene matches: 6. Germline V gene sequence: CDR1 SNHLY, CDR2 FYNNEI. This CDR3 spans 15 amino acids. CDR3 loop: CASKIAGGATGELFF. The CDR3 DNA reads TGTGCCAGCAAGATAGCGGGAGGAGCCACCGGGGAGCTGTTTTTT.

CDR3 nucleotides: TGTGCCAGCAGCCGGGACAGGGGGCGATACGAGCAGTACTTC. Translation gives CASSRDRGRYEQYF. The chain links TRBV27 to TRBJ2-7, with 12 bases aligning to TRBD1. J was trimmed by 4 bases and V by 6 bases; bases with no gene match: 4. Germline V gives CDR1 MNHEY, CDR2 SMNVEV (reference sequence). CDR3 size: 14 residues.

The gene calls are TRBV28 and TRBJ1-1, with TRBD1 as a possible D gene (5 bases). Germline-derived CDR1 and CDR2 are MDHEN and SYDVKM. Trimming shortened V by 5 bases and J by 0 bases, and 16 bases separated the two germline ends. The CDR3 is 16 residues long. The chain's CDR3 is CASSPQGRGMNTEAFF. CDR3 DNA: TGTGCCAGCAGTCCCCAGGGTCGGGGAATGAACACTGAAGCTTTCTTT.

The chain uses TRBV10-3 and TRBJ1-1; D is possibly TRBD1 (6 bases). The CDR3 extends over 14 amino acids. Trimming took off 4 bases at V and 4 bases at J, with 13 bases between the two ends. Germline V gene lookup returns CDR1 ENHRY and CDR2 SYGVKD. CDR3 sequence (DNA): TGTGCCATCAGTGTGGGGGCGTCGTCCACTGAAGCTTTCTTT. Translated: CAISVGASSTEAFF.

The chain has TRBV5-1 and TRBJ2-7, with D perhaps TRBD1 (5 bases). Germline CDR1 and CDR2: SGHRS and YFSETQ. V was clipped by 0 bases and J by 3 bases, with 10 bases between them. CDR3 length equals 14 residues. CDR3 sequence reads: CASSLDYQGYEQYF. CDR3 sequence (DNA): TGCGCCAGCAGCTTGGACTATCAGGGCTACGAGCAGTACTTC. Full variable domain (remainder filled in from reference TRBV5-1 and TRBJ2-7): KAGVTQTPRYLIKTRGQQVTLSCSPISGHRSVSWYQQTPGQGLQFLFEYFSETQRNKGNFPGRFSGRQFSNSRSEMNVSTLELGDSALYLCASSLDYQGYEQYFGPGTRLTVT.

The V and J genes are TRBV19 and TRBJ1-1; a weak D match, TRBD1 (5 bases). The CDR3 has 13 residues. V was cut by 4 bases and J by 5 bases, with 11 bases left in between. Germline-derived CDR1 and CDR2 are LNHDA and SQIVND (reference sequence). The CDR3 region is CASSKQANTEAFF. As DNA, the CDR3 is TGTGCCAGTAGTAAACAGGCGAATACTGAAGCTTTCTTT.

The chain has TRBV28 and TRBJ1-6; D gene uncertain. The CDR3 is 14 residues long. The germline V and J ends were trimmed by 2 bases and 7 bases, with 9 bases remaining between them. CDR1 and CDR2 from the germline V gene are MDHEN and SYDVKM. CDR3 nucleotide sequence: TGTGCCAGCAGTTTAGGTTCTCGGAATTCACCCCTCCACTTT. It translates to CASSLGSRNSPLHF.

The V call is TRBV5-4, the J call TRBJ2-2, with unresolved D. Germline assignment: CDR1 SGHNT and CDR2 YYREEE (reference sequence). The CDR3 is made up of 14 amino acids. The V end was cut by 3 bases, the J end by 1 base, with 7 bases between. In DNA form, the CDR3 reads TGTGCCAGCAGCTCATGGAGGAACACCGGGGAGCTGTTTTTT. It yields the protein CASSSWRNTGELFF.

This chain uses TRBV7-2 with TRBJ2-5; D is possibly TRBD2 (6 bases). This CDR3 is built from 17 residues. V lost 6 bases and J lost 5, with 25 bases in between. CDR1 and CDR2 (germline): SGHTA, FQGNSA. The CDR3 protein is CASRLSGAGKHRETQYF. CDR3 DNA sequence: TGTGCCAGCAGACTTAGTGGTGCGGGGAAACATCGGGAGACCCAGTACTTC. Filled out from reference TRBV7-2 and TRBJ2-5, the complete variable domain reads GAGVSQSPSNKVTEKGKDVELRCDPISGHTALYWYRQSLGQGLEFLIYFQGNSAPDKSGLPSDRFSAERTGGSVSTLTIQRTQQEDSAVYLCASRLSGAGKHRETQYFGPGTRLLVL.

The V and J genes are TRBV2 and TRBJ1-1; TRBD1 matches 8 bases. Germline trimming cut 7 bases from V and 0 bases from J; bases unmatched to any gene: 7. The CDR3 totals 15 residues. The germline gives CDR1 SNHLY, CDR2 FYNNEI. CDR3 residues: CASKAQGAVNTEAFF. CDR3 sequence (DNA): TGTGCCAGCAAGGCGCAGGGGGCCGTGAACACTGAAGCTTTCTTT. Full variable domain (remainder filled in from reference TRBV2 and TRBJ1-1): EPEVTQTPSHQVTQMGQEVILRCVPISNHLYFYWYRQILGQKVEFLVSFYNNEISEKSEIFDDQFSVERPDGSNFTLKIRSTKLEDSAMYFCASKAQGAVNTEAFFGQGTRLTVV.

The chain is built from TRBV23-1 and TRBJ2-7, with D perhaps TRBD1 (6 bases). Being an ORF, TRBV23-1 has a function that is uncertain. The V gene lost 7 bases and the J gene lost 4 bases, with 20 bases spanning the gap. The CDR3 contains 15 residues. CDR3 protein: CASTSDRPHLYEQYF. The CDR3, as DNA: TGCGCCAGCACTTCCGACAGGCCGCACCTTTACGAGCAGTACTTC.

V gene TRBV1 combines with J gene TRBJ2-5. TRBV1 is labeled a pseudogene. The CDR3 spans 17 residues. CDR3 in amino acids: CTSSQVAPTGKQETQYF. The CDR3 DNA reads TGCACCAGCAGCCAAGTGGCTCCAACGGGCAAACAAGAGACCCAGTACTTC.

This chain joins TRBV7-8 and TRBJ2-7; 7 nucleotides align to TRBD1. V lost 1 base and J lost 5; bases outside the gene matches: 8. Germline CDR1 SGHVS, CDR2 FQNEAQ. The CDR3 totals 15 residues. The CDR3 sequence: CASSLDRGFSDEQYF. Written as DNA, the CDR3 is TGTGCCAGCAGCTTAGACAGGGGATTCAGCGACGAGCAGTACTTC.

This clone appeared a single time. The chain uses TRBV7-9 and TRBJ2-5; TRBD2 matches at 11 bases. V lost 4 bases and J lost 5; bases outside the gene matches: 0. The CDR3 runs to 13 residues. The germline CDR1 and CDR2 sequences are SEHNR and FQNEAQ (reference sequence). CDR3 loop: CASSSSGGETQYF. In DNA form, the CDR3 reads TGTGCCAGCAGCTCTAGCGGGGGGGAGACCCAGTACTTC.

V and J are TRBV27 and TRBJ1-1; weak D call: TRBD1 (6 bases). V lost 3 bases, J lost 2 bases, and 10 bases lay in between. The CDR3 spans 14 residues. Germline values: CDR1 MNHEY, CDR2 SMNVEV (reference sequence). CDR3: CASSFGGLNTEAFF. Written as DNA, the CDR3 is TGTGCCAGCAGTTTCGGGGGGCTAAACACTGAAGCTTTCTTT.

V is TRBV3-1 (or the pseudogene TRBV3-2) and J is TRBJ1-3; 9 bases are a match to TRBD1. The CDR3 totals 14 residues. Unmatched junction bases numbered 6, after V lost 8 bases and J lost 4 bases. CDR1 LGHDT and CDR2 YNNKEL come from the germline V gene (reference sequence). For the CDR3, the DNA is TGTGCCAGCGGCGGACAGGGGACGGGAAACACCATATATTTT. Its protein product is CASGGQGTGNTIYF.

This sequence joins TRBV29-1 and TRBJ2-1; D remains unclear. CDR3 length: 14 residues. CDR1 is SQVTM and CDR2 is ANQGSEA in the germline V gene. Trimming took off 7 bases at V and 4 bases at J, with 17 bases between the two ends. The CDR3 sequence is CSATTIISYNEQFF. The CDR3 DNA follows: TGCAGCGCAACGACCATTATTAGTTACAATGAGCAGTTCTTC.

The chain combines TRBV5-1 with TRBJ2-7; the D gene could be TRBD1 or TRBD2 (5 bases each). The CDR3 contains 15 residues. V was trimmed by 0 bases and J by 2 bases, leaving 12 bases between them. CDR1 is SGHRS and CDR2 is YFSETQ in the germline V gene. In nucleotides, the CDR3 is TGCGCCAGCAGCTTGGTCGGGACCGCGACCTACGAGCAGTACTTC. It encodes CASSLVGTATYEQYF.

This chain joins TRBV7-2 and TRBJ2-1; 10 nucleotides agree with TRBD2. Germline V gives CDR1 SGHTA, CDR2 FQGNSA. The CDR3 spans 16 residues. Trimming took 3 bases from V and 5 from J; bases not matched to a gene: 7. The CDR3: CASSFHGTSAHNEQFF. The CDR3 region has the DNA TGTGCCAGCAGCTTTCACGGGACTAGCGCCCACAATGAGCAGTTCTTC.

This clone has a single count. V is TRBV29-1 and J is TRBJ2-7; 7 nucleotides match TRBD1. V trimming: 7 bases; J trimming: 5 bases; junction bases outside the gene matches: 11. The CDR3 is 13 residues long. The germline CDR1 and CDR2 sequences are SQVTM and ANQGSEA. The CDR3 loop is CSARQGSRHEQYF. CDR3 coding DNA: TGCAGCGCCCGACAGGGTTCCCGTCACGAGCAGTACTTC.

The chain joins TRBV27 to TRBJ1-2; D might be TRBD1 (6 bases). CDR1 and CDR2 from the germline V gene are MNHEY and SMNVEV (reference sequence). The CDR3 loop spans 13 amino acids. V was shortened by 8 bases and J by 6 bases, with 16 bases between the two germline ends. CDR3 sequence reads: CASRPTGIDGYTF. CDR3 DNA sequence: TGTGCCAGCCGTCCTACAGGGATAGATGGCTACACCTTC.

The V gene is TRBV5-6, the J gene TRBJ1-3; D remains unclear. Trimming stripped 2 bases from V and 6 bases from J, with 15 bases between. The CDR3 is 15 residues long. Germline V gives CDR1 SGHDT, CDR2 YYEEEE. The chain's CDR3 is CASSFTVVQKNTIYF. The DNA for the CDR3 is TGTGCCAGCAGCTTCACCGTGGTGCAAAAAAACACCATATATTTT.

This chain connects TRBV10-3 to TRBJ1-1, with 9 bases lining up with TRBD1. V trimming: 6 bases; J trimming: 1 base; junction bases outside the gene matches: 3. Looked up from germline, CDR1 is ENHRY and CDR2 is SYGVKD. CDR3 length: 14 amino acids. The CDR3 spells CAIRGTGWNTEAFF. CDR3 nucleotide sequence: TGTGCCATCAGGGGGACAGGGTGGAACACTGAAGCTTTCTTT.

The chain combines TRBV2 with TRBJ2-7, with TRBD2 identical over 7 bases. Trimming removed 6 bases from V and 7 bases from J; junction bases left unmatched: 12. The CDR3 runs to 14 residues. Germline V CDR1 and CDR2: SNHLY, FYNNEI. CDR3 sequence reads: CASSPERGYREQYF. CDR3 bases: TGTGCCAGCAGCCCGGAGCGGGGCTACCGGGAGCAGTACTTC.